Following are 15 T cell receptor beta chains from one sample sequenced in a study of T cells in Graves' hyperthyroidism and ophthalmopathy. The investigators amplified TCR beta CDR3 regions from RNA transcripts. TCR CDR3 regions were first amplified by RT-PCR with HTBI primers. TCRdb called the multiplex PCR reads again in MiXCR, with one record for every CDR3 protein. Among around 180,000 distinct CDR3 sequences listed, 15% to 20% were seen once. Sequenced material: blood. The receptors shown here come from a woman aged 45-60 years with Graves' hyperthyroidism.

This chain connects TRBV11-2 to TRBJ2-5; D ambiguous. Germline V gene sequence: CDR1 SGHAT, CDR2 FQNNGV. Trimming removed 1 base at V and 5 bases at J, with 5 bases between. The CDR3 loop spans 12 amino acids. The CDR3 DNA sequence: TGTGCCAGCAGCTTAGCGATCGAGACCCAGTACTTC. This translates into CASSLAIETQYF. The full variable domain, completed using reference TRBV11-2 and TRBJ2-5, is EAGVAQSPRYKIIEKRQSVAFWCNPISGHATLYWYQQILGQGPKLLIQFQNNGVVDDSQLPKDRFSAERLKGVDSTLKIQPAKLEDSAVYLCASSLAIETQYFGPGTRLLVL.

The table lists this clonotype with many counts. V and J are TRBV28 and TRBJ2-7; TRBD1 matches at 9 bases. With V trimmed by 5 bases and J by 4 bases, 15 bases remained unmatched. Looked up from germline, CDR1 is MDHEN and CDR2 is SYDVKM. CDR3 size: 17 residues. The CDR3 DNA follows: TGTGCCAGCAGTCCCTATCTTGCCCGGACAGGGGCTTACGAGCAGTACTTC. This codes for CASSPYLARTGAYEQYF. Full variable domain (remainder filled in from reference TRBV28 and TRBJ2-7): DVKVTQSSRYLVKRTGEKVFLECVQDMDHENMFWYRQDPGLGLRLIYFSYDVKMKEKGDIPEGYSVSREKKERFSLILESASTNQTSMYLCASSPYLARTGAYEQYFGPGTRLTVT.

About this clonotype itself: Given a much more abundant clone one base away, this may be a read error. The CDR3 DNA reads TGTGCCAGCAGCTTAGAGGACTCCCTTCGGGAGCAGTACTTC. This sequence encodes CASSLEDSLREQYF. The chain joins TRBV11-2 to TRBJ2-7; D perhaps matches TRBD2 (5 bases). The CDR3 sequence is 14 residues long. Trimming took off 0 bases at V and 7 bases at J, with 13 bases between the two ends. The germline V gene has CDR1 SGHAT and CDR2 FQNNGV.

This clonotype occurred many times. The chain links TRBV3-1 to TRBJ1-1, with 7 bases matching TRBD1. The germline V gene has CDR1 LGHDT and CDR2 YNNKEL (reference sequence). This CDR3 has 15 residues. V dropped 4 bases and J dropped 5; count of bases not matched to a gene: 10. CDR3 coding DNA: TGTGCCAGCAGCCGGACCGACAGGGCGGGAACTGAAGCTTTCTTT. Its protein product is CASSRTDRAGTEAFF.

This clonotype was seen more than once but under ten times. This sequence joins TRBV9 and TRBJ2-2; the D is unclear. The V and J ends lost 2 bases and 7 bases respectively, with 9 bases between them. This CDR3 has 13 amino acids. Germline V lookup: CDR1 SGDLS, CDR2 YYNGEE. CDR3 residues: CASSVSSSGELFF. CDR3 bases: TGTGCCAGCAGCGTTTCCTCCAGCGGGGAGCTGTTTTTT.

This clonotype was found many times. The genes are TRBV6-1 and TRBJ1-1; D gene ambiguous. The CDR3 sequence is 15 residues long. CDR1 is MNHNS, CDR2 SASEGT, per germline. The V end lost 5 bases, the J end lost 0 bases, and 13 bases lay between the germline ends. The CDR3 is CASSRLPPMNTEAFF. The CDR3 DNA follows: TGTGCCAGCAGTCGGCTGCCCCCTATGAACACTGAAGCTTTCTTT.

This chain's CDR3 is CASRRGGTESNEQFF. The CDR3 nucleotides read TGTGCCAGCAGGCGAGGCGGGACGGAGAGCAATGAGCAGTTCTTC. The rearrangement links TRBV6-2 or TRBV6-3 to TRBJ2-1, with D possibly matching TRBD2 (6 bases). The CDR3 spans 15 residues. Germline V gene lookup returns CDR1 MNHEY and CDR2 SVGEGT. V was clipped by 6 bases and J by 6 bases, with 18 bases between them.

V is TRBV18 and J is TRBJ1-6; a possible D gene is TRBD1 (5 bases). The CDR3 runs 20 residues. CDR1 and CDR2 from the germline V gene are KGHSH and LQKENI. Trimming stripped 6 bases from V and 0 bases from J, with 24 bases between. The CDR3 DNA follows: TGTGCCAGCTCTCAACTCGACAGTACCTCGGGCAGCTCCTATAATTCACCCCTCCACTTT. Translating gives CASSQLDSTSGSSYNSPLHF. Based on the CDR3 plus reference TRBV18 and TRBJ1-6, the full variable domain is NAGVMQNPRHLVRRRGQEARLRCSPMKGHSHVYWYRQLPEEGLKFMVYLQKENIIDESGMPKERFSAEFPKEGPSILRIQQVVRGDSAAYFCASSQLDSTSGSSYNSPLHFGNGTRLTVT.

This clonotype was seen repeatedly, ten times or more. This sequence joins TRBV11-2 and TRBJ2-3; TRBD2 matches at 12 bases. Germline CDR1 is SGHAT and CDR2 is FQNNGV. The V and J ends lost 5 bases and 4 bases, in that order; junction bases with no gene match: 7. CDR3 size: 16 residues. This CDR3 reads CASSIPSGGASDTQYF. CDR3 DNA: TGTGCCAGCAGCATCCCTAGCGGGGGGGCCTCAGATACGCAGTATTTT.

This clonotype was picked up many times. A junction boundary mismatches the germline segment, possibly from a read error. The chain couples TRBV7-3 to TRBJ2-1; unclear D gene. Germline values: CDR1 SGHTA, CDR2 FQGTGA. The CDR3 loop spans 15 amino acids. The CDR3 DNA reads TGTGCCAGCAGCCTAACCCGCGCTATTTACAATGAGCAGTTCTTC. It codes for CASSLTRAIYNEQFF.

Ten or more counts support this clonotype. The chain couples TRBV3-1 to TRBJ1-1; D is possibly TRBD1 (5 bases). CDR3 length: 13 residues. Trimming removed 3 bases at V and 4 bases at J, with 9 bases between. The germline V gene has CDR1 LGHDT and CDR2 YNNKEL (reference sequence). In DNA, the CDR3 is TGTGCCAGCAGCCATGGGAGGGGCACTGAAGCTTTCTTT. This encodes CASSHGRGTEAFF.

This clonotype has more than one count but fewer than ten. The chain couples TRBV9 to TRBJ1-2, with TRBD1 matching over 12 bases. The CDR3 loop spans 17 amino acids. The germline V gene has CDR1 SGDLS and CDR2 YYNGEE. V dropped 0 bases and J dropped 7; count of bases not matched to a gene: 10. CDR3 sequence reads: CASSVDGTGGLGLGYTF. As DNA, the CDR3 is TGTGCCAGCAGCGTAGACGGGACAGGGGGCTTGGGCCTTGGCTACACCTTC.

This clonotype was picked up many times. The rearrangement links TRBV6-1 to TRBJ1-2; possibly TRBD1 for D (6 bases). Germline CDR1 MNHNS, CDR2 SASEGT. The CDR3 has 13 residues. Between the trimmed V and J ends, which lost 8 bases and 4 bases, there was a span of 14 bases. The chain's CDR3 is CASRAGAAYGYTF. The CDR3 DNA follows: TGTGCCAGCCGCGCAGGGGCTGCCTATGGCTACACCTTC.

This clonotype was seen repeatedly, ten times or more. The chain employs TRBV29-1 and TRBJ1-1; tentatively, D is TRBD1 (6 bases). CDR1 is SQVTM, CDR2 ANQGSEA, per germline. V lost 3 bases to trimming and J lost 4 bases, with 6 bases between them. This CDR3 has 11 residues. The DNA for the CDR3 is TGCAGCGTTGACAGGGGCACTGAAGCTTTCTTT. It codes for CSVDRGTEAFF.

This clonotype was observed at least ten times. The rearrangement joins TRBV7-2 to TRBJ2-1; D gene unclear. Per the germline V gene, CDR1 is SGHTA and CDR2 is FQGNSA. The CDR3 has 13 amino acids. With 2 bases removed from V and 6 bases from J, the gap between germline ends came to 8 bases. CDR3 sequence reads: CASSLLWGNEQFF. The CDR3 DNA reads TGTGCCAGCAGCTTACTTTGGGGCAATGAGCAGTTCTTC.